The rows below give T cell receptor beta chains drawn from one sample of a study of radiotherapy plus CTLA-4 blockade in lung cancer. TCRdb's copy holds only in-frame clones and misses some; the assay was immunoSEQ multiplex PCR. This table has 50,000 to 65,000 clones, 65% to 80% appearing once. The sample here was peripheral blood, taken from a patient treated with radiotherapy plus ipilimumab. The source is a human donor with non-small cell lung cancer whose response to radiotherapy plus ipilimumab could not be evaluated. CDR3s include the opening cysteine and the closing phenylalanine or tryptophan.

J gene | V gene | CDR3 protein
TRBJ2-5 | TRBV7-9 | CASSLTQGIKETQYF
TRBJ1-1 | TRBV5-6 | CASSLGGLEAFF
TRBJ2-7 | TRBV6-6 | CASSPTGREQYF
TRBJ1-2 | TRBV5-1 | CASSLGQKDGYTF
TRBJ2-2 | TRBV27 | CASSLRTSGAGELFF
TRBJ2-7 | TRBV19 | CASSRGASGDSYEQYF
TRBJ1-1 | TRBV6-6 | CASSSAATGVAFF
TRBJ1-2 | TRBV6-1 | CASTAAFDYYGYTF
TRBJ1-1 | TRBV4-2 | CASSRTAGGGTEAFF
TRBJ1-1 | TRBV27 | CFRDEAFF
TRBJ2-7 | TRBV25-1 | CASSLSWGPTYEQYF
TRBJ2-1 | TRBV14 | CASSLLGGNNEQFF
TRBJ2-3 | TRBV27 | CASSLGQGTDTQYF
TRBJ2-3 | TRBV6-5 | CASSYRGVTDTQYF
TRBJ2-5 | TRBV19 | CASSIQDQETQYF
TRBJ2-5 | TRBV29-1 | CSVETLQGTQYF
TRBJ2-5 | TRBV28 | CASSSGSQTQYF